Listed below are T cell receptor beta chains from one sample, sequenced in a study of cytomegalovirus exposure and HLA in healthy donors. Libraries were prepared by immunoSEQ multiplex PCR; TCRdb keeps only in-frame clonotypes and omits some of them. Altogether around 150,000 clones are present, 50% to 75% being singletons, with the ten largest covering roughly 7%. Sequencing was carried out using PBMCs. Receptor source: a woman aged 60-70 years in good health and CMV-seropositive. CDR3s include the opening cysteine and the closing phenylalanine or tryptophan. A D gene is named only where the DNA matches it firmly. A row's size may be missing; if present it is once, few, many or a size class.

CDR3 length | J gene | clone size | D gene | V gene | CDR3 DNA | CDR3 protein
15 | TRBJ2-1 | few | - | TRBV7-7 | TGTGCCAGCAGCTTACGATCGGACTGGCCAAATGAGCAGTTCTTC | CASSLRSDWPNEQFF
14 | TRBJ2-2 | - | - | TRBV29-1 | TGCAGCGTTGAGACCCAGGTCAACACCGGGGAGCTGTTTTTT | CSVETQVNTGELFF
14 | TRBJ1-2 | - | - | TRBV7-8 | TGTGCCAGCAGCCACAGGGAAGGAGGCTATGGCTACACCTTC | CASSHREGGYGYTF
14 | TRBJ2-1 | - | TRBD2 | TRBV30 | TGTGCCTGGAGGATACTAGCGGCAAACAATGAGCAGTTCTTC | CAWRILAANNEQFF
13 | TRBJ2-1 | - | TRBD2 | TRBV7-6 | TGTGCCAGCAGCCCCGGACTAGCGGGACCCGAGATCTTC | CASSPGLAGPEIF
13 | TRBJ2-1 | - | TRBD2 | TRBV29-1 | TGCAGCGTCGGGAGGGCCTCCTACAATGAGCAGTTCTTC | CSVGRASYNEQFF
15 | TRBJ2-7 | - | - | TRBV9 | TGTGCCAGCAGCGTAGACCTAGCGATGGGGGACGAGCAGTACTTC | CASSVDLAMGDEQYF
14 | TRBJ1-1 | once | TRBD1 | TRBV2 | TGTGCCAGCAGTGAAGCGCTGGGACAGGGAAAAGCTTTCTTT | CASSEALGQGKAFF
14 | TRBJ2-7 | - | TRBD2 | TRBV28 | TGTGCCAGCACCCCCGGCGGGAGCTCCTACGAGCAGTACTTC | CASTPGGSSYEQYF
14 | TRBJ2-4 | - | - | TRBV2 | TGTGCCAGCAGTGGGGAGAGGGCCCAAAACATTCAGTACTTC | CASSGERAQNIQYF
15 | TRBJ2-1 | - | TRBD2 | TRBV2 | TGTGCCAGCAGTGATTTGGGAGGGCCTAACAATGAGCAGTTCTTC | CASSDLGGPNNEQFF
12 | TRBJ1-2 | - | - | TRBV10-3 | TGTGCGCAACACGACGGGGGGTATGGCTACACCTTC | CAQHDGGYGYTF
13 | TRBJ2-3 | - | TRBD2 | TRBV7-2 | TGTGCCAGCAGTACGGGAGGGAAGGATACGCAGTATTTT | CASSTGGKDTQYF
13 | TRBJ2-5 | once | - | TRBV29-1 | TGCAGCGTTGTGATAGCGACAGGAGAGACCCAGTACTTC | CSVVIATGETQYF